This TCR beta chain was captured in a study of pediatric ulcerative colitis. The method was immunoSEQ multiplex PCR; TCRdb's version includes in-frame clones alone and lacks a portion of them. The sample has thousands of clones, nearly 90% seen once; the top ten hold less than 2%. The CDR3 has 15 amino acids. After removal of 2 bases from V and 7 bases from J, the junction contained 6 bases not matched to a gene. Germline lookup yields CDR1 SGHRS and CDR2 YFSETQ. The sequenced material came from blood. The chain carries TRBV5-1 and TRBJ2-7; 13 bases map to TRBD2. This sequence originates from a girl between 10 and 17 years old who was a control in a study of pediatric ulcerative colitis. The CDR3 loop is CASSLRTSGSNEQYF. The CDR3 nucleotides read TGCGCCAGCAGCTTACGGACTAGCGGGAGCAATGAGCAGTACTTC.